Each of the 18 T cell receptor beta chains below was sequenced from the same sample in a study of shared clonotypes between healthy human individuals. The data were produced by immunoSEQ multiplex PCR, yet TCRdb's version contains in-frame clones alone and is incomplete. The data contain about 380,000 clones, approximately 96% of them singletons. Material: memory CD8+ T cells sorted from blood. Subset: CD45RO+ cells pooled with CCR7-negative TemRA cells. The receptors were sampled from a man aged 25-40 years in good health.

The chain uses TRBV18 and TRBJ2-4; tentatively, D is TRBD1 (7 bases). Germline lookup yields CDR1 KGHSH and CDR2 LQKENI. The CDR3 has 19 amino acids. Trimming shortened V by 2 bases and J by 0 bases, and 20 bases separated the two germline ends. The CDR3 DNA follows: TGTGCCAGCTCACCAGCTCCAGGGGGATTGGGACTAGCCAAAAACATTCAGTACTTC. It yields the protein CASSPAPGGLGLAKNIQYF.

This chain joins TRBV4-1 and TRBJ2-7; 8 nucleotides align to TRBD2. Trimming removed 2 bases from V and 6 bases from J; junction bases left unmatched: 3. The CDR3 covers 13 residues. The V gene's germline CDR1 is MGHRA and CDR2 YSYEKL. CDR3 sequence (DNA): TGCGCCAGCAGCCAAACCGGGGGGGCCGAGCAGTACTTC. Its protein product is CASSQTGGAEQYF.

This sequence joins TRBV30 and TRBJ1-4, with D possibly being TRBD1 (5 bases). Germline lookup yields CDR1 GTSNPN and CDR2 SVGIG (reference sequence). V lost 0 bases and J 2 bases, leaving 13 bases between the germline ends. The CDR3 runs 16 residues. As DNA, the CDR3 is TGTGCCTGGAGTGTATGGGGGGGTGTGACTAATGAAAAACTGTTTTTT. Translation gives CAWSVWGGVTNEKLFF.

The V call is TRBV5-6, the J call TRBJ1-2, with 8 nucleotides matching TRBD1. From germline, CDR1 is SGHDT and CDR2 YYEEEE. The V gene end was trimmed by 7 bases and the J gene end by 4 bases; junction bases not matched to a gene: 3. The CDR3 spans 12 residues. CDR3 coding DNA: TGTGCCAGCCGGGGGACAGGCTATGGCTACACCTTC. This codes for CASRGTGYGYTF.

The CDR3 spells CASSGGRYQETQYF. In DNA, the CDR3 is TGCGCCAGCAGCGGGGGACGGTACCAAGAGACCCAGTACTTC. V is TRBV5-1 and J is TRBJ2-5; D may match TRBD1 or TRBD2 (5 bases each). Germline V gene sequence: CDR1 SGHRS, CDR2 YFSETQ. V dropped 4 bases and J dropped 0 bases, with 10 bases sitting between them. CDR3 length: 14 amino acids.

Of note for this clone: The same CDR3 arises from other DNA sequences in this sample as well. The chain has TRBV7-9 and TRBJ2-7; D gene uncertain. V lost 3 bases, J lost 2 bases, and 2 bases lay in between. CDR1 and CDR2 (germline): SEHNR, FQNEAQ (reference sequence). This CDR3 is 11 amino acids long. The CDR3 loop is CASSLTYEQYF. Written as DNA, the CDR3 is TGTGCCAGCAGCTTGACCTACGAGCAGTACTTC.

V usage is TRBV5-4 and J usage is TRBJ2-3; 7 bases fit TRBD2. The CDR3 runs to 17 residues. Looked up from germline, CDR1 is SGHNT and CDR2 is YYREEE (reference sequence). V lost 0 bases and J lost 3; bases outside the gene matches: 10. The DNA of the CDR3 is TGTGCCAGCAGCTTGGACGAACGGGCTAGCGGTACAGATACGCAGTATTTT. It translates to CASSLDERASGTDTQYF.

The gene calls are TRBV6-5 and TRBJ1-1; TRBD1 might be the D (5 bases). The CDR3 spans 12 residues. Germline V gene data show CDR1 as MNHEY and CDR2 as SVGAGI. The germline V and J ends were trimmed by 6 bases and 10 bases, with 15 bases remaining between them. DNA for the CDR3: TGTGCCAGCAGCCCAGACAGATATAGAGCTTTCTTT. This gives the protein CASSPDRYRAFF.

The chain carries TRBV9 and TRBJ1-2; 8 bases line up with TRBD1. The V gene end was trimmed by 4 bases and the J gene end by 5 bases; junction bases not matched to a gene: 4. The CDR3 length is 13 residues. Germline V gives CDR1 SGDLS, CDR2 YYNGEE. CDR3 bases: TGTGCCAGCAGCATAAGGACAGGGTATGGCTACACCTTC. Protein product: CASSIRTGYGYTF.

V and J are TRBV11-1 and TRBJ2-3; TRBD1 or TRBD2 may be the D gene (5 bases each). This CDR3 contains 15 residues. Trimming cost V 3 bases and J 4 bases, with 14 bases left between them. CDR1 and CDR2 (germline): SGHAT, FQDESV (reference sequence). The CDR3 spells CASSFGGVGADTQYF. The CDR3 DNA is TGTGCCAGCAGCTTTGGGGGAGTAGGGGCAGATACGCAGTATTTT.

A remark on this clone: The sample contains more than one DNA sequence encoding this CDR3. The genes are TRBV9 and TRBJ2-7; either TRBD1 or TRBD2 may supply D (5 bases each). Trimming took 0 bases from V and 0 from J, leaving 7 bases between them. Germline V gene lookup returns CDR1 SGDLS and CDR2 YYNGEE. The CDR3 extends over 14 amino acids. The CDR3 loop reads CASSVGGSSYEQYF. In nucleotides, the CDR3 is TGTGCCAGCAGCGTAGGGGGGTCCTCCTACGAGCAGTACTTC.

The chain has TRBV7-9 and TRBJ2-2; no reliable D call. Germline V lookup: CDR1 SEHNR, CDR2 FQNEAQ (reference sequence). The CDR3 length is 11 residues. The V gene lost 7 bases and the J gene lost 8 bases, with 8 bases spanning the gap. DNA of the CDR3: TGTGCCAGCAACAAGATGGGGGAGCTGTTTTTT. It translates to CASNKMGELFF. Full variable domain (rest looked up from reference TRBV7-9 and TRBJ2-2): DTGVSQNPRHKITKRGQNVTFRCDPISEHNRLYWYRQTLGQGPEFLTYFQNEAQLEKSRLLSDRFSAERPKGSFSTLEIQRTEQGDSAMYLCASNKMGELFFGEGSRLTVL.

Turning to this clone: At the DNA level, this CDR3 is encoded by other sequences in the same sample as well. CDR3 DNA sequence: TGCGCCAGCAGCTTGTCCAGATCCTACAATGAGCAGTTCTTC. It translates to CASSLSRSYNEQFF. The V gene is TRBV5-1, the J gene TRBJ2-1; D unresolved. The germline V and J ends were trimmed by 1 base and 1 base, with 6 bases remaining between them. The CDR3 covers 14 residues. Germline V CDR1 and CDR2: SGHRS, YFSETQ.

The rearrangement joins TRBV5-5 to TRBJ1-4, with 7 positions matching TRBD1. The CDR3 runs to 15 residues. From germline, CDR1 is SGHKS and CDR2 YYEKEE (reference sequence). After removal of 3 bases from V and 4 bases from J, the junction contained 6 bases not matched to a gene. DNA for the CDR3: TGTGCCAGCAGCTATGACAGGGCCAGTAATGAAAAACTGTTTTTT. It specifies CASSYDRASNEKLFF.

The chain uses TRBV19 and TRBJ2-5, with D possibly TRBD1 on 6 matching bases. The CDR3 is made up of 14 amino acids. Germline CDR1 and CDR2: LNHDA and SQIVND (reference sequence). V lost 6 bases and J 5 bases, leaving 16 bases between the germline ends. The CDR3 DNA reads as TGTGCCAGTAGGGACAGCCAAATGAGGGAGACCCAGTACTTC. Encoded protein: CASRDSQMRETQYF.

This CDR3 reads CASRLIGADRGMDTQYF. The CDR3 region has the DNA TGTGCCAGTAGATTAATAGGGGCGGACAGGGGGATGGATACGCAGTATTTT. This rearrangement joins TRBV19 to TRBJ2-3, with 10 positions matching TRBD1. From germline, CDR1 is LNHDA and CDR2 SQIVND (reference sequence). Trimming took 6 bases from V and 6 from J; bases not matched to a gene: 15. This CDR3 spans 17 amino acids.

This chain joins TRBV27 and TRBJ2-3, with D possibly TRBD2 on 8 matching bases. Per the germline V gene, CDR1 is MNHEY and CDR2 is SMNVEV (reference sequence). V gave up 6 bases and J gave up 6 bases, with 22 bases separating them. This CDR3 has 16 residues. In DNA, the CDR3 is TGTGCCAGCAGCCCCCTGACTAGCGTCAGGGGGGATACGCAGTATTTT. Amino acid sequence: CASSPLTSVRGDTQYF.

The chain carries TRBV5-1 and TRBJ1-5; D is possibly TRBD1 (5 bases). V lost 4 bases to trimming and J lost 0 bases, with 11 bases between them. Germline CDR1 and CDR2: SGHRS and YFSETQ. The CDR3 is 15 residues long. CDR3 sequence reads: CASSPGQYSNQPQHF. The CDR3 DNA reads as TGCGCCAGCAGCCCCGGACAATATAGCAATCAGCCCCAGCATTTT.